A single sample gave rise to the 3 T cell receptor beta chains below, sequenced in a study of Ad26.COV2.S vaccination and SARS-CoV-2 variants. This sample's treatment: over 15 received Ad26.COV2.S at low or high dose, single or two shots; roughly five received placebo; per-sample allocation not given. Sampling was done on day 63 after the first vaccine or placebo injection. This table comes from immunoSEQ multiplex PCR, and its TCRdb copy is limited to in-frame clones, with some not included. The sample records 450,000 to 550,000 clones, roughly nine tenths being singletons. The sample consisted of peripheral blood, taken in a trial of Ad26.COV2.S vaccine versus placebo. The receptors here all came from a person aged 18 to 59 who received the Ad26.COV2.S COVID-19 vaccine or a placebo.

This clone was found once. This rearrangement joins TRBV6-5 to TRBJ1-4; D not resolved. CDR3 length: 14 residues. Trimming removed 10 bases at V and 6 bases at J, with 18 bases between. Germline lookup yields CDR1 MNHEY and CDR2 SVGAGI. The CDR3 DNA reads TGTGCCACCCGAGGGAGTAGGATCTATGAAAAACTGTTTTTT. This encodes CATRGSRIYEKLFF.

The chain is built from TRBV18 and TRBJ2-7; 12 bases are shared with TRBD1. J was trimmed by 7 bases and V by 3 bases; bases with no gene match: 4. CDR1 KGHSH and CDR2 LQKENI come from the germline V gene. The CDR3 totals 14 residues. The CDR3 coding sequence is TGTGCCAGCTCACCGGGACAGGGGGCTCGGGAGCAGTACTTC. The encoded protein is CASSPGQGAREQYF.

The rearrangement links TRBV5-1 to TRBJ2-1, with 10 nucleotides matching TRBD2. V lost 1 base and J lost 7; bases outside the gene matches: 5. This CDR3 spans 15 amino acids. Germline lookup yields CDR1 SGHRS and CDR2 YFSETQ. For the CDR3, the DNA is TGCGCCAGCAGCTTGCAAGCGGGGGGGATTAATGAGCAGTTCTTC. This codes for CASSLQAGGINEQFF.